Below are 3 T cell receptor beta chains sequenced from a single sample in a study of cytomegalovirus exposure and HLA in healthy donors. Profiled with immunoSEQ multiplex PCR; TCRdb holds only in-frame clones, not every one. The sample comprises about 150,000 clones, 85% to 90% of which are singletons, and roughly 9.2% rests with the top ten. What was sequenced was PBMCs. These TCRs come from a woman younger than 35 in good health and CMV-seropositive.

This chain uses TRBV27 with TRBJ2-7; 11 nucleotides agree with TRBD1. The germline V gene has CDR1 MNHEY and CDR2 SMNVEV (reference sequence). The length of the CDR3 is 12 residues. The ends lost 8 bases at V and 7 bases at J; junction bases unmatched: 4. CDR3 DNA: TGTGCCAGCGGGACAGGGGGGAGAGAGCAGTACTTC. This translates into CASGTGGREQYF.

The CDR3 here is CASSFGLPNQPQHF. DNA for the CDR3: TGTGCCAGCAGTTTTGGCCTCCCCAATCAGCCCCAGCATTTT. The V and J genes are TRBV27 and TRBJ1-5, with D unresolved. Germline V gene data show CDR1 as MNHEY and CDR2 as SMNVEV (reference sequence). The length of the CDR3 is 14 residues. Trimming took 3 bases from V and 3 from J, leaving 9 bases between them.

The chain is built from TRBV7-6 and TRBJ2-6; no clear D. The V and J ends lost 5 bases and 0 bases respectively, with 11 bases between them. Germline CDR1 and CDR2: SGHVS and FNYEAQ. This CDR3 spans 16 amino acids. Written as DNA, the CDR3 is TGTGCCAGCAGCCCCCCCCGCGGCTCTGGGGCCAACGTCCTGACTTTC. Translating it yields CASSPPRGSGANVLTF.